The 20 T cell receptor beta chains listed next were all sequenced from one sample in a study of regulatory T cells in long-lasting Graves disease. Researchers made TCR beta libraries by using iRepertoire HTBI primers and running Arm-PCR on CDR3 regions. MiXCR, run by TCRdb on the multiplex PCR reads, gives a single entry per CDR3 protein. The sample consists of a few hundred thousand distinct CDR3 sequences, around a fifth of them appearing once. Time point noted: persistent/refractory GD, antithyroid drugs over 5 years with positive TRAb. PBMCs were the source of the RNA used for TCR sequencing. The material sequenced was peripheral blood mononuclear cells (PBMCs), taken when the disease was refractory, from a patient treated with antithyroid drugs. Receptors originate from a female donor with Graves disease.

The genes are TRBV12-5 and TRBJ1-1; D is ambiguous. V gave up 5 bases and J gave up 5 bases, with 15 bases separating them. The CDR3 length is 14 residues. Germline V lookup: CDR1 LGHNT, CDR2 FRNRAP. CDR3 bases: TGTGCTAGTGGTAACACGGGCGGCAGAACTGAAGCTTTCTTT. Translation gives CASGNTGGRTEAFF.

As for this clonotype: One junction end does not reproduce the germline sequence, and a read error may be involved. V is TRBV7-8 and J is TRBJ2-5; D unclear. This CDR3 is 15 amino acids long. Germline lookup yields CDR1 SGHVS and CDR2 FQNEAQ. In DNA, the CDR3 is TGTGCCGGCAGCGTCTCATGGAGTCGTCAAGAGACCCAGTACTTC. Its protein is CAGSVSWSRQETQYF.

For this clonotype: Likely a read error: the CDR3 ends without its conserved phenylalanine or tryptophan. The CDR3 protein is CASSSPGQGSYEQYL. The CDR3, as DNA: TGTGCCAGCAGCTCGCCGGGACAGGGCTCCTACGAGCAGTACCTC. This chain joins TRBV7-9 and TRBJ2-7; TRBD1 matches at 9 bases. The CDR3 has 15 amino acids. V was clipped by 4 bases and J by 0 bases; unmatched bases: 4. Germline V lookup: CDR1 SEHNR, CDR2 FQNEAQ (reference sequence).

This chain uses TRBV9 with TRBJ2-7; 8 nucleotides match TRBD2. This CDR3 has 15 amino acids. The ends lost 2 bases at V and 7 bases at J; junction bases unmatched: 11. Germline V gene lookup returns CDR1 SGDLS and CDR2 YYNGEE. The CDR3 coding sequence is TGTGCCAGCAGCGTCGGGTCGGGAGGGGCGTCTGAGCAGTACTTC. It yields the protein CASSVGSGGASEQYF.

The sample holds a few counts of this clonotype. The germline gene is not matched at one end of the junction; a read error may be the cause. The rearrangement uses TRBV19 and TRBJ2-6; 7 bases align to TRBD1. The CDR3 has 15 residues. Germline CDR1 and CDR2: LNHDA and SQIVND (reference sequence). This CDR3 reads CASILTGKGANVLAF. The CDR3 DNA reads as TGTGCCAGTATCCTCACAGGGAAGGGGGCCAACGTCCTGGCTTTC.

The V call is TRBV5-1, the J call TRBJ1-4, with D tentatively TRBD1 (5 bases). CDR1 and CDR2 from the germline V gene are SGHRS and YFSETQ. Trimming removed 0 bases from V and 2 bases from J, with 8 bases in between. The CDR3 totals 15 residues. CDR3 residues: CASSLVGETNEKLFF. The CDR3 DNA follows: TGCGCCAGCAGCTTGGTAGGGGAGACTAATGAAAAACTGTTTTTT.

Many counts were recorded for this clonotype. The chain links TRBV6-1 to TRBJ1-2, with a possible D match to TRBD1 (6 bases). Looked up from germline, CDR1 is MNHNS and CDR2 is SASEGT. The V gene lost 7 bases and the J gene lost 2 bases, with 8 bases spanning the gap. The CDR3 loop spans 12 amino acids. The CDR3 DNA follows: TGTGCCAGCATTACAGGGAACTATGGCTACACCTTC. It is translated as CASITGNYGYTF.

This clonotype has a count of ten or more. The rearrangement links TRBV28 to TRBJ1-3; the D gene is possibly TRBD1 (5 bases). Germline values: CDR1 MDHEN, CDR2 SYDVKM. Trimming took 3 bases from V and 0 from J, leaving 12 bases between them. The CDR3 has 16 residues. The CDR3 is CASSFRGRGSGNTIYF. The CDR3 nucleotides read TGTGCCAGCAGTTTTAGGGGAAGGGGCTCTGGAAACACCATATATTTT.

This clonotype was recorded at least ten times. V gene TRBV6-1 combines with J gene TRBJ2-2; D not certain. CDR3 length: 11 residues. The germline CDR1 and CDR2 sequences are MNHNS and SASEGT. Trimming stripped 9 bases from V and 7 bases from J, with 9 bases between. The CDR3 here is CASHSGGELFF. CDR3 bases: TGTGCCAGTCACTCGGGCGGGGAGCTGTTTTTT.

This clonotype has at least ten counts. The genes are TRBV28 and TRBJ2-5; 7 bases are a match to TRBD2. The CDR3 has 15 amino acids. Germline V CDR1 and CDR2: MDHEN, SYDVKM. The V segment lost 3 bases and the J segment 7 bases; nucleotides outside the gene matches: 11. The DNA for the CDR3 is TGTGCCAGCAGTTTTAGAATTCGGGGGAGGGGGACCCAGTACTTC. It encodes CASSFRIRGRGTQYF. The entire variable domain, with the rest obtained from reference TRBV28 and TRBJ2-5, is as follows: DVKVTQSSRYLVKRTGEKVFLECVQDMDHENMFWYRQDPGLGLRLIYFSYDVKMKEKGDIPEGYSVSREKKERFSLILESASTNQTSMYLCASSFRIRGRGTQYFGPGTRLLVL.

This clonotype was seen repeatedly, ten times or more. The chain has TRBV7-2 and TRBJ2-7; TRBD1 is a possible D gene (6 bases). In germline, CDR1 is SGHTA, CDR2 FQGNSA. V gave up 0 bases and J gave up 0 bases, with 9 bases separating them. CDR3 length: 15 residues. The CDR3: CASSLAAGVSYEQYF. The DNA for the CDR3 is TGTGCCAGCAGCTTAGCGGCAGGGGTCTCCTACGAGCAGTACTTC.

This clonotype has ten or more counts. V and J are TRBV12-3 or TRBV12-4 and TRBJ1-1; TRBD1 might be the D (5 bases). The CDR3 is 15 amino acids. V was cut by 6 bases and J by 6 bases, with 20 bases left in between. The chain's CDR3 is CASRDDGTARAEAFF. CDR3 DNA sequence: TGTGCCAGCAGGGATGATGGGACCGCGAGGGCTGAAGCTTTCTTT.

The chain couples TRBV5-8 to TRBJ2-5; D may correspond to TRBD1 or TRBD2 (6 bases each). Trimming cost V 4 bases and J 10 bases, with 26 bases left between them. The germline V gene has CDR1 SGHTS and CDR2 YDEGEE. This CDR3 comprises 16 residues. CDR3 in DNA: TGTGCCAGCAGCCCCAGGCGGGGATATCAGGGGACGGACCAGTACTTC. The encoded protein is CASSPRRGYQGTDQYF.

This chain connects TRBV10-3 to TRBJ2-7; 10 bases line up with TRBD1. This CDR3 has 12 amino acids. J gave up 4 bases and V 6 bases, and 0 bases lay outside the gene matches. CDR1 and CDR2 from the germline V gene are ENHRY and SYGVKD. The CDR3, as DNA: TGTGCCATCAGGGGACAGGGGTACGAGCAGTACTTC. This encodes CAIRGQGYEQYF.

This chain uses TRBV24-1 with TRBJ2-6, with 8 bases lining up with TRBD1. This CDR3 has 16 residues. Trimming took 6 bases from V and 4 from J; bases not matched to a gene: 7. Germline CDR1 reads KGHDR; CDR2 reads SFDVKD. The CDR3 DNA is TGTGCCACCAGTTCCCCGGACAGGGCCGGGGCCAACGTCCTGACTTTC. As protein: CATSSPDRAGANVLTF.

This clonotype was detected many times. The chain uses TRBV12-3 or TRBV12-4 and TRBJ1-3; no clear D. The CDR3 consists of 13 residues. Between the trimmed V and J ends, which lost 2 bases and 5 bases, there was a span of 7 bases. CDR3 in DNA: TGTGCCAGCAGTTTATACAGAAGAAACACCATATATTTT. This translates into CASSLYRRNTIYF.

The chain employs TRBV2 and TRBJ1-4; D is unresolved. Looked up from germline, CDR1 is SNHLY and CDR2 is FYNNEI. Trimming removed 7 bases from V and 7 bases from J, with 13 bases in between. The CDR3 is 13 amino acids. The CDR3 coding sequence is TGTGCCAGCATAAGGGTCGAAGGTGAAAAACTGTTTTTT. Amino acids: CASIRVEGEKLFF.

Points on this clonotype: At one boundary the junction diverges from the germline segment, which might be a read error. This chain links TRBV28 with TRBJ2-1, with 9 bases aligning to TRBD1. The CDR3 length is 13 residues. Germline loops: CDR1 MDHEN, CDR2 SYDVKM. CDR3 bases: TGTGCCAGCAGTTTAACGTTCGGGGACAGGGAGCTCTTC. This gives the protein CASSLTFGDRELF. The full variable domain, in which reference TRBV28 and TRBJ2-1 provide the parts outside the CDR3, is DVKVTQSSRYLVKRTGEKVFLECVQDMDHENMFWYRQDPGLGLRLIYFSYDVKMKEKGDIPEGYSVSREKKERFSLILESASTNQTSMYLCASSLTFGDRELFGPGTRLTVL.

The table lists this clonotype with many counts. This chain joins TRBV28 and TRBJ1-2; D unresolved. The V and J ends lost 4 bases and 8 bases respectively, with 14 bases between them. Germline assignment: CDR1 MDHEN and CDR2 SYDVKM. This CDR3 region has 13 residues. The CDR3 loop reads CASSWVPAGGYTF. In DNA form, the CDR3 reads TGTGCCAGCAGTTGGGTTCCGGCTGGCGGCTACACCTTC.

This clonotype has ten or more counts. The chain carries TRBV6-1 and TRBJ1-4; 11 bases fit TRBD1. This CDR3 is built from 17 residues. Germline V CDR1 and CDR2: MNHNS, SASEGT. V gave up 6 bases and J gave up 5 bases; unmatched junction bases: 11. The CDR3 nucleotides are TGTGCCAGCAGCGAGCATGGACAGGGGGCGTCCAATGAAAAACTGTTTTTT. Translated, it gives CASSEHGQGASNEKLFF.